This T cell receptor (beta chain) derives from a study of OX40 agonist ivuxolimab in advanced cancers. The CDR3 has 14 residues. The germline V gene has CDR1 WNHNN and CDR2 SYGVQD (reference sequence). V dropped 0 bases and J dropped 9 bases, with 11 bases sitting between them. Libraries were prepared by immunoSEQ multiplex PCR; TCRdb keeps only in-frame clonotypes and omits some of them. The sample includes around 25,000 clones, more than 75% seen only once; the top ten take 1.1% to 1.5%. Sequenced material: CD4+ or CD8+ T cells sorted from blood, taken in a trial of the OX40 agonist ivuxolimab. The rearrangement uses TRBV10-1 and TRBJ1-4; D not certain. The TCR originated in an adult with an advanced solid tumor such as melanoma, head and neck, liver or kidney cancer. The CDR3 loop is CASSESTRRQKLFF. The CDR3 bases are TGCGCCAGCAGTGAGTCGACCAGGCGGCAAAAACTGTTTTTT.